Listed here are 20 T cell receptor beta chains from one sample, sequenced in a study of cytomegalovirus exposure and HLA in healthy donors. A multiplex PCR was run with 60 Vbeta primers and 13 Jbeta primers. Method: immunoSEQ multiplex PCR; TCRdb's copy keeps in-frame clones and lacks some. The sample holds about 190,000 clones, roughly four fifths seen once. Sequencing was carried out using PBMCs. Receptor source: a woman between 18 and 29 years old in good health and CMV-seronegative.

The J gene is TRBJ1-1, the V gene TRBV19, with D uncertain. Trimming took 3 bases from V and 5 from J, leaving 13 bases between them. The CDR3 is 14 residues long. Germline V CDR1 and CDR2: LNHDA, SQIVND (reference sequence). The DNA of the CDR3 is TGTGCCAGTAGTATTTTTTCAGAAAATACTGAAGCTTTCTTT. It is translated as CASSIFSENTEAFF.

The chain uses TRBV4-1 and TRBJ2-1; 8 nucleotides match TRBD2. V was pared by 0 bases and J by 4 bases, with 5 bases of the junction left unmatched. The germline V gene has CDR1 MGHRA and CDR2 YSYEKL. This CDR3 spans 16 amino acids. CDR3 DNA: TGCGCCAGCAGCCAAGAGGCGGTAGCGGGATACAATGAGCAGTTCTTC. Protein: CASSQEAVAGYNEQFF.

The V gene is TRBV7-9, the J gene TRBJ2-5; no definite D call. Matching the DNA end better, TRBJ2-7 makes the J call doubtful. Germline V lookup: CDR1 SEHNR, CDR2 FQNEAQ (reference sequence). The CDR3 totals 17 residues. In DNA, the CDR3 is TGTGCCAGCAGTTCTCCACTAACGCCCGATCCCCGCTACGAGCAGTACTTC. The encoded protein is CASSSPLTPDPRYEQYF.

V and J are TRBV7-2 and TRBJ1-2; 9 nucleotides agree with TRBD1. The CDR3 covers 15 residues. Germline CDR1 and CDR2: SGHTA and FQGNSA. J lost 5 bases, V lost 3 bases, and 7 bases had no gene match. In DNA, the CDR3 is TGTGCCAGCAGCTTTGGGGACAGGGTGGGTTATGGCTACACCTTC. Protein product: CASSFGDRVGYGYTF.

This clone was seen only a few times. The rearrangement links TRBV12-5 to TRBJ2-1, with a tentative D call TRBD1 (6 bases). Germline V gives CDR1 LGHNT, CDR2 FRNRAP. Trimming pared 6 bases from V and 11 bases from J, leaving 17 bases between. This CDR3 is 13 amino acids long. The CDR3 sequence: CASGRQTGAQQFF. Written as DNA, the CDR3 is TGTGCTAGTGGCCGGCAGACAGGAGCTCAGCAGTTCTTC. Full variable domain (rest looked up from reference TRBV12-5 and TRBJ2-1): DARVTQTPRHKVTEMGQEVTMRCQPILGHNTVFWYRQTMMQGLELLAYFRNRAPLDDSGMPKDRFSAEMPDATLATLKIQPSEPRDSAVYFCASGRQTGAQQFFGPGTRLTVL.

DNA for the CDR3: TGCGCCAGCACCGGGTGGAGCAGCTCCTACGAGCAGTACGTC. It is translated as CASTGWSSSYEQYV. This chain links TRBV10-2 with TRBJ2-7; the D is unclear. Trimming took 7 bases from V and 0 from J, leaving 13 bases between them. The germline CDR1 and CDR2 sequences are WSHSY and SAAADI. This CDR3 has 14 amino acids.

The rearrangement links TRBV9 to TRBJ2-1, with 11 bases that match TRBD2. The J segment lost 4 bases and the V segment lost 3 bases, leaving 3 bases of the junction unmatched. Germline V CDR1 and CDR2: SGDLS, YYNGEE. This CDR3 spans 15 amino acids. CDR3 sequence (DNA): TGTGCCAGCAGCGCCTGGACTAGCGGGTACAATGAGCAGTTCTTC. Translating gives CASSAWTSGYNEQFF.

The chain links TRBV28 to TRBJ2-1, with 8 nucleotides matching TRBD1. Germline V CDR1 and CDR2: MDHEN, SYDVKM. This CDR3 has 15 residues. V trimming: 5 bases; J trimming: 2 bases; junction bases outside the gene matches: 5. DNA of the CDR3: TGTGCCAGCAGTATACAGGGGGGCCCCTACAATGAGCAGTTCTTC. This gives the protein CASSIQGGPYNEQFF.

V gene TRBV11-2 combines with J gene TRBJ2-5, with 14 bases aligning to TRBD2. This CDR3 region has 16 residues. Germline V CDR1 and CDR2: SGHAT, FQNNGV. The ends lost 4 bases at V and 5 bases at J; junction bases unmatched: 6. CDR3 nucleotides: TGTGCCAGCAGCTCGGGACTAGCGGGAGAGAGTGAGACCCAGTACTTC. As protein: CASSSGLAGESETQYF.

The V and J genes are TRBV14 and TRBJ2-1; TRBD1 agrees at 9 bases. J was trimmed by 1 base and V by 2 bases; bases with no gene match: 6. The CDR3 runs 17 residues. CDR1 and CDR2 from the germline V gene are SGHDN and FVKESK. The CDR3 reads CASSQSTGTGSYNEQFF. The DNA of the CDR3 is TGTGCCAGCAGCCAATCGACCGGGACAGGGTCCTACAATGAGCAGTTCTTC.

This clone was recorded only once. The rearrangement links TRBV28 to TRBJ2-2; D call uncertain. Trimming took 7 bases from V and 2 from J, leaving 11 bases between them. The CDR3 is 14 residues long. Germline V gene lookup returns CDR1 MDHEN and CDR2 SYDVKM. The CDR3 reads CASTTKPNTGELFF. CDR3 in DNA: TGTGCCAGCACCACGAAGCCCAACACCGGGGAGCTGTTTTTT.

The genes are TRBV29-1 and TRBJ2-5; 8 bases agree with TRBD1. The CDR3 has 15 amino acids. Trimming at V came to 4 bases and at J to 2 bases, leaving 9 bases not matched to a gene. Germline V gene data show CDR1 as SQVTM and CDR2 as ANQGSEA. The CDR3 DNA reads TGCAGCGTTGCGGAGGGACAGGTTGAGCAAGAGACCCAGTACTTC. Its translation is CSVAEGQVEQETQYF.

The chain combines TRBV11-3 with TRBJ2-1, with 11 positions matching TRBD2. V trimming: 5 bases; J trimming: 8 bases; junction bases outside the gene matches: 8. This CDR3 has 15 residues. CDR1 SGHNT and CDR2 YENEEA come from the germline V gene. The CDR3 bases are TGTGCCAGCAGCGAAACTAGCGGGAGTGTGTATGAGCAGTTCTTC. Its protein is CASSETSGSVYEQFF.

The chain uses TRBV28 and TRBJ1-1; D not resolved. Between the trimmed V and J ends, which lost 5 bases and 11 bases, there was a span of 18 bases. Germline CDR1 and CDR2: MDHEN and SYDVKM. The CDR3 runs to 13 residues. The CDR3 reads CASSKSGSTVAFF. CDR3 DNA sequence: TGTGCCAGCAGTAAATCGGGGTCCACTGTTGCTTTCTTT.

V gene TRBV7-9 combines with J gene TRBJ1-6; 7 bases align to TRBD1. Trimming cost V 5 bases and J 4 bases; bases outside gene matches: 8. Germline loops: CDR1 SEHNR, CDR2 FQNEAQ (reference sequence). This CDR3 has 16 residues. The chain's CDR3 is CASSTDRLKYNSPLHF. The CDR3 coding sequence is TGTGCCAGCAGCACGGACAGGCTTAAGTATAATTCACCCCTCCACTTT.

J is TRBJ2-1 and V is TRBV29-1; possibly TRBD2 for D (6 bases). The CDR3 sequence is 14 residues long. V was pared by 4 bases and J by 15 bases, with 25 bases between. Germline loops: CDR1 SQVTM, CDR2 ANQGSEA. The CDR3 protein is CSVVLARSVKKRFF. The DNA of the CDR3 is TGCAGCGTTGTTCTAGCGAGGTCCGTCAAGAAACGGTTCTTC.

This chain connects TRBV9 to TRBJ1-2, with D unresolved. This CDR3 is built from 14 residues. Germline V CDR1 and CDR2: SGDLS, YYNGEE. V was cut by 3 bases and J by 0 bases, with 9 bases left in between. CDR3 amino acids: CASSAGRPNYGYTF. The CDR3 DNA reads as TGTGCCAGCAGCGCGGGGAGACCTAACTATGGCTACACCTTC.

J is TRBJ1-1 and V is TRBV10-1; D is unresolved. Germline V CDR1 and CDR2: WNHNN, SYGVQD (reference sequence). Trimming shortened V by 3 bases and J by 4 bases, and 6 bases separated the two germline ends. There are 12 residues in the CDR3. In nucleotides, the CDR3 is TGCGCCAGCAGTGACCGGGGCACTGAAGCTTTCTTT. It encodes CASSDRGTEAFF.

The rearrangement joins TRBV16 to TRBJ2-3; 10 nucleotides match TRBD1. The germline gives CDR1 KGHSY, CDR2 FQNENV. The J segment lost 2 bases and the V segment lost 4 bases, leaving 15 bases of the junction unmatched. CDR3 size: 19 residues. The CDR3 nucleotides read TGTGCCAGCAGCCTGCTAACTTTTGACAGGGGGCTGCTCACAGATACGCAGTATTTT. Amino acid sequence: CASSLLTFDRGLLTDTQYF.

V is TRBV28 and J is TRBJ2-7; possibly TRBD1 for D (6 bases). CDR1 is MDHEN and CDR2 is SYDVKM in the germline V gene. The CDR3 loop spans 14 amino acids. The ends were cut back, 6 bases at V and 4 bases at J, with 16 bases in the middle. In DNA form, the CDR3 reads TGTGCCAGCAGCCCCTCCGGGACAACTTACGAGCAGTACTTC. Its translation: CASSPSGTTYEQYF.